A selection of T cell receptor beta chains follows, all from one sample in a study of T cells in localized non-small cell lung cancer. The method was immunoSEQ multiplex PCR; TCRdb's version includes in-frame clones alone and lacks a portion of them. The repertoire holds fewer than 90,000 clones, with less than 85% as singletons. The source was PBMCs, collected before any cancer treatment. Receptors originate from a man between 35 and 75 years old with stage II squamous cell lung carcinoma. The CDR3 runs from the conserved cysteine through the conserved F or W. A D gene is named only where the DNA matches it firmly. Clone size appears in some rows only: once, few, many, or a class for an expanded clone.

d_gene	v_gene	j_gene	abundance	CDR3nt	CDR3aa
-	TRBV2	TRBJ1-2	-	TGTGCCAGCCATCGGGGCGGGGGAAACTATGGCTACACCTTC	CASHRGGGNYGYTF
TRBD2	TRBV6-1	TRBJ2-2	-	TGTGCCAGCGTGTATGGGGGGGCGAACACCGGGGAGCTGTTTTTT	CASVYGGANTGELFF
-	TRBV5-4	TRBJ1-3	-	TGTGCCAGCAGCTTCACAGGGTTCTCTGGAAACACCATATATTTT	CASSFTGFSGNTIYF
-	TRBV6-1	TRBJ1-2	-	TGTGCCAGCAGTGAAGCGCCGGCAGGAAGTTATTATGGCTACACCTTC	CASSEAPAGSYYGYTF
TRBD2	TRBV9	TRBJ2-1	-	TGTGCCAGCAGCGTGGGGGAGGGTGAGCAGTTCTTC	CASSVGEGEQFF
-	TRBV7-2	TRBJ1-6	-	TGTGCCAGCAGTTCAGGGGTCTATAATTCACCCCTCCACTTT	CASSSGVYNSPLHF
-	TRBV5-5	TRBJ2-2	-	TGTGCCAGCAGCTTTCCCGACGGGGAGCTGTTTTTT	CASSFPDGELFF
-	TRBV6-1	TRBJ2-6	few	TGTGCCAGCAGTGAGGGGTGGAACTCTGGGGCCAACGTCCTGACTTTC	CASSEGWNSGANVLTF
-	TRBV4-2	TRBJ2-5	-	TGTGCCAGCAGCCAAGATGGTGCCGAGACCCAGTACTTC	CASSQDGAETQYF
-	TRBV29-1	TRBJ2-7	-	TGCAGCGTCGCGACTAGTCCCAGCTCCTACGAGCAGTACTTC	CSVATSPSSYEQYF
-	TRBV11-3	TRBJ1-1	few	TGTGCCAGCAGCTTAGCCCTGAACACTGAAGCTTTCTTT	CASSLALNTEAFF
-	TRBV2	TRBJ1-5	-	TGTGCCAGCTCCGAGGGGGGGGGCCCACATAGCAATCAGCCCCAGCATTTT	CASSEGGGPHSNQPQHF
TRBD1	TRBV29-1	TRBJ2-7	-	TGCAGCGTTGTCGACAGGGAATACGAGCAGTACTTC	CSVVDREYEQYF
-	TRBV27	TRBJ2-1	-	TGTGCCAGCAGTGATTTGAGTTTATACAATGAGCAGTTCTTC	CASSDLSLYNEQFF
-	TRBV27	TRBJ2-5	once	TGTGCCAGCGGGACCCTAGAGACCCAGTACTTC	CASGTLETQYF
-	TRBV28	TRBJ1-4	once	TGTGCCAGCCTTGGGATGGCCCGGTATGAAAAACTGTTTTTT	CASLGMARYEKLFF
-	TRBV14	TRBJ2-1	-	TGTGCCAGCAGCCAAGTAGCAGGGTCCTACAATGAGCAGTTCTTC	CASSQVAGSYNEQFF
-	TRBV30	TRBJ1-6	-	TGTGCCTGGAACAGGGACTATAATTCACCCCTCCACTTT	CAWNRDYNSPLHF
-	TRBV28	TRBJ2-3	-	TGTGCCAGCAGTTCACGGCCTAGCACAGATACGCAGTATTTT	CASSSRPSTDTQYF
TRBD1	TRBV29-1	TRBJ1-4	-	TGCAGCGCCAAAGACAGGGGAGGCGAAAAACTGTTTTTT	CSAKDRGGEKLFF
TRBD2	TRBV9	TRBJ2-1	once	TGTGCCAGCAGCCCCGGGACTAGTCCCTACAATGAGCAGTTCTTC	CASSPGTSPYNEQFF
-	TRBV5-6	TRBJ1-5	-	TGTGCCAGCAGCTTGGGCGCAGGGCTCAATCAGCCCCAGCATTTT	CASSLGAGLNQPQHF
TRBD2	TRBV2	TRBJ2-1	-	TGTGCCAGCAGTGAACTAGCGGGATACAATGAGCAGTTCTTC	CASSELAGYNEQFF
-	TRBV7-9	TRBJ1-2	-	TGTGCCAGCAGCACCGCCGGGCCGGCGGCGTATGGCTACACCTTC	CASSTAGPAAYGYTF
-	TRBV5-6	TRBJ2-2	-	TGTGCCAGCAGCTTCGGGGGAGGGAACACCGGGGAGCTGTTTTTT	CASSFGGGNTGELFF
-	TRBV6-1	TRBJ2-6	-	TGTGCCAGCCGGGACCCCGGGGCCAACGTCCTGACTTTC	CASRDPGANVLTF
-	TRBV27	TRBJ1-1	few	TGTGCCAGCAGGGCTTCCAGAATGAACACTGAAGCTTTCTTT	CASRASRMNTEAFF
-	TRBV2	TRBJ2-7	-	TGTGCCAGCGCGGTCTCAGCCGAGCAGTACTTC	CASAVSAEQYF
-	TRBV5-5	TRBJ1-1	-	TGTGCCAGCAGCTTGGCCCTGGCTGAAGCTTTCTTT	CASSLALAEAFF
TRBD1	TRBV9	TRBJ1-2	-	TGTGCCAGCAGCAGAGACGACAAGGGGGCGAACTATGGCTACACCTTC	CASSRDDKGANYGYTF
TRBD1	TRBV19	TRBJ1-2	few	TGTGCCAGTAGTACGTTGTCCCGGGACAGGTCTAATGGCTACACCTTC	CASSTLSRDRSNGYTF